The text below deals with one TCR beta chain. This entry is derived from a study of monozygotic twins with inflammatory bowel disease. Germline V gives CDR1 SGHKS, CDR2 YYEKEE (reference sequence). The CDR3 length is 17 residues. Following a re-call of the 5' RACE reads, TCRdb has one entry per CDR3 protein and lacks DNA. Listed are about 210,000 distinct CDR3 sequences; 7.7% falls within the top ten. The chain joins TRBV5-5 to TRBJ1-1; with no DNA, the TCRdb D assignment of TRBD1 cannot be verified. Sequencing input: blood. This clonotype was sampled from a human donor with ulcerative colitis or Crohn's disease, or a healthy co-twin of an affected twin (not recorded which). The chain's CDR3 is CASSLGQGQGVNTEAFF.